This TCR beta chain was identified in a study of blood T cell repertoires in COVID-19. The count of this clone is one. This table comes from immunoSEQ multiplex PCR, and its TCRdb copy is limited to in-frame clones, with some not included. The sample shows more than 25,000 clones, 70% to 90% of them seen only once. Trimming shortened V by 3 bases and J by 0 bases, and 6 bases separated the two germline ends. The CDR3 runs 14 residues. CDR1 is MNHNY, CDR2 SVGAGI, per germline (reference sequence). The rearrangement links TRBV6-6 to TRBJ1-3; no firm D call. Sequences were obtained from peripheral blood. The sequence was obtained from an elderly woman with COVID-19, enrolled during active disease. Written as DNA, the CDR3 is TGTGCCAGCAGTTATCGGGTCTCTGGAAACACCATATATTTT. Protein: CASSYRVSGNTIYF.